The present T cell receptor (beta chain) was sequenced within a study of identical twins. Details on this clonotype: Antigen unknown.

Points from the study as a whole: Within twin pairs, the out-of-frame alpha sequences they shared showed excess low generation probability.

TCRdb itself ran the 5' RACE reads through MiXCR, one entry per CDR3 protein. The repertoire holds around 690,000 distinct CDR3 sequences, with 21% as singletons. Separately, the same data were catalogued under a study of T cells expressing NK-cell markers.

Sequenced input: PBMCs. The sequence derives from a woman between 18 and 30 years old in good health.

In DNA form, the CDR3 reads TGTGCCAGCAGCTTTGGGGGACTAGCGGGAGAAGGAGATGAGCAGTTCTTC. Translated: CASSFGGLAGEGDEQFF. The chain carries TRBV5-6 and TRBJ2-1; 14 bases map to TRBD2. The CDR3 has 17 amino acids. The germline V gene encodes CDR1 SGHDT and CDR2 YYEEEE. The V segment lost 2 bases and the J segment 8 bases; nucleotides outside the gene matches: 9.